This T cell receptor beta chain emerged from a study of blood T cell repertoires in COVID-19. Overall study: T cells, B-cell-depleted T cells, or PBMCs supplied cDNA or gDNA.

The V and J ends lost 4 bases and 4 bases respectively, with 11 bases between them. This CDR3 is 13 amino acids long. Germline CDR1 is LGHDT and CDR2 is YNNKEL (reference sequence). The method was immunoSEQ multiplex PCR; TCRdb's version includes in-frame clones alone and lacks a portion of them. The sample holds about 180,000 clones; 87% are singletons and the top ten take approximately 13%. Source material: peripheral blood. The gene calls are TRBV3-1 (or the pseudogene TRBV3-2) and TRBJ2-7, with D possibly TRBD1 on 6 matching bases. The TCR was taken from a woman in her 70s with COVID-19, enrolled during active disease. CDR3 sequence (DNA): TGTGCCAGCAGCCCCAACAGGGTTTACGAGCAGTACTTC. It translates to CASSPNRVYEQYF.